The 22 T cell receptor beta chains below were found in one sample sequenced in a study of CD8 T cells in Susac syndrome. Random hexamers were used to reverse transcribe the RNA input (0.5 to 1 ug). TCRdb used MiXCR to reprocess the immunoSEQ multiplex PCR reads, holding one entry per CDR3 protein. The sample has approximately 190,000 distinct CDR3 sequences, 90% to 95% seen once; the top ten hold about 0.09%. The specimen sequenced was CD4+ T cells from PBMCs. The origin of the receptors is a human donor with multiple sclerosis.

This clonotype was recorded once. The rearrangement uses TRBV25-1 and TRBJ1-5; a weak D match, TRBD1 (6 bases). Germline V CDR1 and CDR2: MGHDK, SYGVNS. The CDR3 loop spans 14 amino acids. V was clipped by 4 bases and J by 5 bases, with 12 bases between them. The CDR3 protein is CASSGWGPDQPQHF. CDR3 DNA sequence: TGTGCCAGCAGTGGATGGGGGCCCGATCAGCCCCAGCATTTT.

The V and J genes are TRBV30 and TRBJ2-7, with 8 bases that match TRBD2. The junction had 8 bases not matched to a gene; V was cut back by 4 bases and J by 6 bases. The CDR3 runs 13 residues. Germline CDR1 GTSNPN, CDR2 SVGIG (reference sequence). In DNA, the CDR3 is TGTGCCTGGACTCCTGGACTAGCTCGCGAGCAGTACTTC. Translation: CAWTPGLAREQYF.

The rearrangement uses TRBV3-1 and TRBJ1-2, with TRBD1 as a possible D gene (5 bases). The CDR3 has 15 residues. V was cut by 3 bases and J by 2 bases, with 13 bases left in between. CDR1 and CDR2 (germline): LGHDT, YNNKEL (reference sequence). The CDR3 loop is CASSHSGTDNYGYTF. CDR3 in DNA: TGTGCCAGCAGCCACAGCGGGACGGACAACTATGGCTACACCTTC.

V gene TRBV15 combines with J gene TRBJ2-7; 7 nucleotides match TRBD1. The germline V gene has CDR1 LNHNV and CDR2 YYDKDF (reference sequence). The J segment lost 3 bases and the V segment lost 9 bases, leaving 14 bases of the junction unmatched. The CDR3 extends over 15 amino acids. CDR3 nucleotides: TGTGCCACTAGCTCAGACAGGGTAACTTTCTACGAGCAGTACTTC. Its protein is CATSSDRVTFYEQYF.

This chain uses TRBV5-1 with TRBJ2-7; D remains unclear. V was trimmed by 1 base and J by 0 bases, leaving 8 bases between them. The CDR3 loop spans 14 amino acids. CDR1 SGHRS and CDR2 YFSETQ come from the germline V gene. In DNA form, the CDR3 reads TGCGCCAGCAGCTTGCTGCTTTCCTCCTACGAGCAGTACTTC. Its protein product is CASSLLLSSYEQYF. Supplemented by reference TRBV5-1 and TRBJ2-7, the full variable domain reads KAGVTQTPRYLIKTRGQQVTLSCSPISGHRSVSWYQQTPGQGLQFLFEYFSETQRNKGNFPGRFSGRQFSNSRSEMNVSTLELGDSALYLCASSLLLSSYEQYFGPGTRLTVT.

CDR3 sequence: CASRALGGYTF. CDR3 nucleotides: TGTGCCAGCAGGGCCCTCGGTGGCTACACCTTC. The chain links TRBV6-1 to TRBJ1-2, with no clear D. This CDR3 comprises 11 residues. CDR1 MNHNS and CDR2 SASEGT come from the germline V gene. V was cut by 6 bases and J by 7 bases, with 9 bases left in between.

Only one count was recorded for this clonotype. This chain connects TRBV5-1 to TRBJ1-1; perhaps TRBD1 as D (5 bases). The length of the CDR3 is 14 residues. The V end lost 0 bases, the J end lost 1 base, and 7 bases lay between the germline ends. Germline V lookup: CDR1 SGHRS, CDR2 YFSETQ. The CDR3 nucleotides are TGCGCCAGCAGCTTGGGGGGCCCGAACACTGAAGCTTTCTTT. Its protein is CASSLGGPNTEAFF. The full variable domain, completed using reference TRBV5-1 and TRBJ1-1, is KAGVTQTPRYLIKTRGQQVTLSCSPISGHRSVSWYQQTPGQGLQFLFEYFSETQRNKGNFPGRFSGRQFSNSRSEMNVSTLELGDSALYLCASSLGGPNTEAFFGQGTRLTVV.

The V and J genes are TRBV7-9 and TRBJ2-3, with D perhaps being TRBD1 or TRBD2 (5 bases each). The V end was cut by 5 bases, the J end by 2 bases, with 17 bases between. The CDR3 loop spans 16 amino acids. Germline V gives CDR1 SEHNR, CDR2 FQNEAQ (reference sequence). In nucleotides, the CDR3 is TGTGCCAGCAGCGGCGGTGGAGGACACCACACAGATACGCAGTATTTT. Its protein product is CASSGGGGHHTDTQYF.

The chain couples TRBV24-1 to TRBJ2-1; D is ambiguous. Between the trimmed V and J ends, which lost 1 base and 8 bases, there was a span of 2 bases. This CDR3 has 11 amino acids. Germline CDR1 and CDR2: KGHDR and SFDVKD. The DNA of the CDR3 is TGTGCCACCAGTGATTTATATGAGCAGTTCTTC. Encoded protein: CATSDLYEQFF.

This chain connects TRBV6-4 to TRBJ2-3, with D tentatively TRBD1 (5 bases). Germline CDR1 and CDR2: MRHNA and SNTAGT. The length of the CDR3 is 14 residues. Between the trimmed V and J ends, which lost 3 bases and 2 bases, there was a span of 9 bases. The chain's CDR3 is CASSEGRFTDTQYF. The CDR3 bases are TGTGCCAGCAGTGAGGGGCGGTTCACAGATACGCAGTATTTT.

The CDR3 coding sequence is TGCGCCAGCACCAAGGCTAGCGGGGCAGAAGAGACCCAGTACTTC. This encodes CASTKASGAEETQYF. The J gene is TRBJ2-5, the V gene TRBV5-1; the match to TRBD2 covers 9 bases. This CDR3 is 15 amino acids long. The trim removed 6 bases at V and 3 bases at J, leaving 9 bases unmatched. CDR1 is SGHRS and CDR2 is YFSETQ in the germline V gene.

The chain is built from TRBV15 and TRBJ2-5, with 11 bases aligning to TRBD2. CDR3 length equals 16 residues. J gave up 5 bases and V 3 bases, and 8 bases lay outside the gene matches. Germline CDR1 LNHNV, CDR2 YYDKDF (reference sequence). The CDR3 region is CATSRVSGGAWETQYF. The CDR3, as DNA: TGTGCCACCAGCAGGGTTAGCGGGGGGGCCTGGGAGACCCAGTACTTC.

V usage is TRBV7-9 and J usage is TRBJ1-6; D not certain. V shed 1 base and J shed 9 bases, with 10 bases lying between them. Germline assignment: CDR1 SEHNR and CDR2 FQNEAQ (reference sequence). The CDR3 runs to 14 residues. Here the CDR3 reads CASSLGDVGSPLHF. The CDR3 bases are TGTGCCAGCAGCTTAGGGGATGTTGGTTCACCCCTCCACTTT.

The chain links TRBV18 to TRBJ2-7, with D hard to call. V gave up 1 base and J gave up 2 bases, with 9 bases separating them. The CDR3 contains 14 residues. The germline CDR1 and CDR2 sequences are KGHSH and LQKENI. This CDR3 reads CASSPQDRTYEQYF. For the CDR3, the DNA is TGTGCCAGCTCACCACAGGACCGGACCTACGAGCAGTACTTC.

This sequence joins TRBV12-3 or TRBV12-4 and TRBJ2-6, with 8 positions matching TRBD1. J lost 0 bases, V lost 7 bases, and 11 bases had no gene match. The CDR3 extends over 18 amino acids. CDR3 residues: CASTLGTGRRSGANVLTF. The CDR3 coding sequence is TGTGCCAGCACCCTCGGGACAGGCCGCCGCTCTGGGGCCAACGTCCTGACTTTC.

The chain links TRBV5-4 to TRBJ2-5; D is uncertain. V shed 1 base and J shed 0 bases, with 7 bases lying between them. The CDR3 is made up of 14 amino acids. Germline assignment: CDR1 SGHNT and CDR2 YYREEE (reference sequence). The chain's CDR3 is CASSLSRHQETQYF. For the CDR3, the DNA is TGTGCCAGCAGCTTGTCGCGGCACCAAGAGACCCAGTACTTC.

This chain joins TRBV29-1 and TRBJ2-2; D is uncertain. This CDR3 contains 13 residues. Germline assignment: CDR1 SQVTM and CDR2 ANQGSEA. Deletions cut 3 bases from V and 3 bases from J, with 8 bases between. The CDR3 here is CSVDSSHTGELFF. The CDR3, as DNA: TGCAGCGTTGACTCTTCACACACCGGGGAGCTGTTTTTT.

The genes are TRBV18 and TRBJ2-1, with no clear D. The V end was cut by 6 bases, the J end by 0 bases, with 9 bases between. CDR1 and CDR2 from the germline V gene are KGHSH and LQKENI. The CDR3 has 14 residues. The CDR3 nucleotides read TGTGCCAGCTCCACACCGAGCTCCTACAATGAGCAGTTCTTC. Translated, it gives CASSTPSSYNEQFF.

The V and J genes are TRBV6-5 and TRBJ2-4, with TRBD2 matching 8 bases. Germline-derived CDR1 and CDR2 are MNHEY and SVGAGI. The junction had 3 bases not matched to a gene; V was cut back by 8 bases and J by 9 bases. This CDR3 has 11 amino acids. The CDR3 DNA reads as TGTGCCAGCGGGAGCGGGGGCATTCAGTACTTC. It is translated as CASGSGGIQYF.

Only one count was recorded for this clonotype. The genes are TRBV24-1 and TRBJ2-1; D gene uncertain. Germline V gene sequence: CDR1 KGHDR, CDR2 SFDVKD. V lost 5 bases, J lost 8 bases, and 12 bases lay in between. CDR3 length equals 13 residues. The CDR3 reads CATSGQNGHEQFF. Here the CDR3 DNA reads TGTGCCACCAGTGGCCAAAATGGCCATGAGCAGTTCTTC.

The chain carries TRBV20-1 and TRBJ2-1, with 8 positions matching TRBD2. Per the germline V gene, CDR1 is DFQATT and CDR2 is SNEGSKA (reference sequence). The V and J ends lost 2 bases and 3 bases, in that order; junction bases with no gene match: 0. The CDR3 loop spans 13 amino acids. CDR3 loop: CSARSGGYNEQFF. The DNA of the CDR3 is TGCAGTGCTAGAAGCGGGGGCTACAATGAGCAGTTCTTC.

The chain uses TRBV7-2 and TRBJ2-7; 8 positions agree with TRBD2. Losses at the gene ends were 5 bases for V and 8 bases for J; bases not matched to a gene: 14. CDR1 SGHTA and CDR2 FQGNSA come from the germline V gene. This CDR3 comprises 15 residues. The CDR3 spells CASSPWELAGLQQYF. In DNA, the CDR3 is TGTGCCAGCAGCCCCTGGGAGCTAGCGGGTCTCCAGCAGTACTTC.